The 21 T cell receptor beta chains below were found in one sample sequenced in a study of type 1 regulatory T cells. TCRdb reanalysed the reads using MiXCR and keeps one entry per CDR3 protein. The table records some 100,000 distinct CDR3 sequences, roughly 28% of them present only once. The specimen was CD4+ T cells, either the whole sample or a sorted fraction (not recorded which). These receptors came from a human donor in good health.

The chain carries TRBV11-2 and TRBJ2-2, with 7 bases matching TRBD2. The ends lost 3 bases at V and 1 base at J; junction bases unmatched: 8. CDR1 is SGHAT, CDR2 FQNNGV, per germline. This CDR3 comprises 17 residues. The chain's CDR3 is CASSFEGRARNTGELFF. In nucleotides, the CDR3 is TGTGCCAGCAGCTTTGAGGGGAGGGCAAGGAACACCGGGGAGCTGTTTTTT.

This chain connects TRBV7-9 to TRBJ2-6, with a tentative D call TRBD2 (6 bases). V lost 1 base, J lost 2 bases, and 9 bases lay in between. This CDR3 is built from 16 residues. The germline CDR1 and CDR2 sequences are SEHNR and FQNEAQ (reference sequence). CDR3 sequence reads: CASSLVSGAGANVLTF. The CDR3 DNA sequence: TGTGCCAGCAGCTTAGTCTCGGGGGCTGGGGCCAACGTCCTGACTTTC.

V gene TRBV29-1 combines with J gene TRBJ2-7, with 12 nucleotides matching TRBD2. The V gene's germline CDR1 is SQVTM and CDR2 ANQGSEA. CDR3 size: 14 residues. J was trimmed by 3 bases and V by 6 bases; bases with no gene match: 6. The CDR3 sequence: CSVVPGLAGYEQYF. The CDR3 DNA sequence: TGCAGCGTGGTACCGGGACTAGCGGGCTACGAGCAGTACTTC.

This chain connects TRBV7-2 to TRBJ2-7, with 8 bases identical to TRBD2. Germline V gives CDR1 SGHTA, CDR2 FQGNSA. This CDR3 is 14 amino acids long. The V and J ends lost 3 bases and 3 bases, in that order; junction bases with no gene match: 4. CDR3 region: CASSFGRGGYEQYF. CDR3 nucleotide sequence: TGTGCCAGCAGCTTCGGTCGGGGGGGCTACGAGCAGTACTTC.

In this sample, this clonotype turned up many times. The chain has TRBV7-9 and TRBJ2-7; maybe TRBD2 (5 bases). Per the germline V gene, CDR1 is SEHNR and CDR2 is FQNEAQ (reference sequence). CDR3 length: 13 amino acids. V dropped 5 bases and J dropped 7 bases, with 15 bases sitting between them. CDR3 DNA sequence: TGTGCCAGCAGCCTGGTAGGGAGCGCTGAGCAGTACTTC. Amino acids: CASSLVGSAEQYF.

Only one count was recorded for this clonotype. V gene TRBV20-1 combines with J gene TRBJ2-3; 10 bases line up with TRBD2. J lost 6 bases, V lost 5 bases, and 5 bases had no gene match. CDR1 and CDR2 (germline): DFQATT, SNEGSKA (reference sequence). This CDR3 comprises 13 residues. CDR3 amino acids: CSAGAGGPDTQYF. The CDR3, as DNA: TGCAGTGCTGGAGCGGGAGGGCCGGATACGCAGTATTTT.

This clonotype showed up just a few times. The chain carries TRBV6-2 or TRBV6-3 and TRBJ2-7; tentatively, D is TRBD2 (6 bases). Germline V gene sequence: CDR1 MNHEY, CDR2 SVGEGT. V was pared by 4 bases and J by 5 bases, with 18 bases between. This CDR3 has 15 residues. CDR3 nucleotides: TGTGCCAGCAGTTCCGGGACTCGGAGTTGGGACGAGCAGTACTTC. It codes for CASSSGTRSWDEQYF.

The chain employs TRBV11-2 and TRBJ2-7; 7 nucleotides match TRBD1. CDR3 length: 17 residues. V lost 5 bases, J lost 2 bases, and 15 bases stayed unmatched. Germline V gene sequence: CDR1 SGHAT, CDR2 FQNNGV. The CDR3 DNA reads TGTGCCAGCAGCACCCGAGCGACAGGGCAAGGGACCTACGAGCAGTACTTC. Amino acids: CASSTRATGQGTYEQYF.

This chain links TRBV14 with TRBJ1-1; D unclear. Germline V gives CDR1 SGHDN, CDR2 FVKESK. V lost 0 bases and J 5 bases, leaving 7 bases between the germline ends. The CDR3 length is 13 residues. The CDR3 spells CASSQERVTEAFF. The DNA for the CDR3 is TGTGCCAGCAGCCAAGAGCGGGTAACTGAAGCTTTCTTT.

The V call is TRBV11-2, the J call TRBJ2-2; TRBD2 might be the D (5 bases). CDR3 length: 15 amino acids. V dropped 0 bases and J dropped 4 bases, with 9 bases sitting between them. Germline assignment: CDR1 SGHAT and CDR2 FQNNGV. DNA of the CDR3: TGTGCCAGCAGCTTAGATGCGGGCGGCACCGGGGAGCTGTTTTTT. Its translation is CASSLDAGGTGELFF.

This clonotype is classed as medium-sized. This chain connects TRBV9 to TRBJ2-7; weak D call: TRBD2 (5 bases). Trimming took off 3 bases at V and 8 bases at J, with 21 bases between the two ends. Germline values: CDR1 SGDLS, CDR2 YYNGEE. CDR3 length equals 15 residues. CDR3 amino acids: CASSGSGDTPAKQYF. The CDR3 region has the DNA TGTGCCAGCAGCGGAAGCGGCGACACTCCAGCGAAGCAGTACTTC.

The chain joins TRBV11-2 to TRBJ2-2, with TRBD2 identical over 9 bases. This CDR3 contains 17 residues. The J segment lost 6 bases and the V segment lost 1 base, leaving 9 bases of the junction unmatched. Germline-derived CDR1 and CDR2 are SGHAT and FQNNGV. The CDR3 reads CASSLGGLAGFPGELFF. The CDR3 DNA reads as TGTGCCAGCAGCTTAGGAGGGCTAGCGGGATTTCCCGGGGAGCTGTTTTTT.

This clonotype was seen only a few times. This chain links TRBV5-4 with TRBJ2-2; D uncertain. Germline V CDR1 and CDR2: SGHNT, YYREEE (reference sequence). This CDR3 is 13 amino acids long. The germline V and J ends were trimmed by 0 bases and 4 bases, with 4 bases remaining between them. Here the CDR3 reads CASSLAFTGELFF. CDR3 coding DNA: TGTGCCAGCAGCTTGGCATTCACCGGGGAGCTGTTTTTT.

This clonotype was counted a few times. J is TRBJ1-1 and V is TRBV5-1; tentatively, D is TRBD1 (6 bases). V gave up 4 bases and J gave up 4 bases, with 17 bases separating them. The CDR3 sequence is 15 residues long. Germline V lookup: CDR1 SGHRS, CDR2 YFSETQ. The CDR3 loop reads CASSRDTPRGTEAFF. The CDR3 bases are TGCGCCAGCAGCAGGGACACACCTCGGGGCACTGAAGCTTTCTTT.

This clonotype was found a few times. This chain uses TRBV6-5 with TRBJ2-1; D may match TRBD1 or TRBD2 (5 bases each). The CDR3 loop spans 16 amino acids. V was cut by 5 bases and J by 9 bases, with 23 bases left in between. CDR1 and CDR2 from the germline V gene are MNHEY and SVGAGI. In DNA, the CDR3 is TGTGCCAGCAGTGCCCGTCGTGACGGGACGGGCATTGAGCAGTTCTTC. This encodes CASSARRDGTGIEQFF.

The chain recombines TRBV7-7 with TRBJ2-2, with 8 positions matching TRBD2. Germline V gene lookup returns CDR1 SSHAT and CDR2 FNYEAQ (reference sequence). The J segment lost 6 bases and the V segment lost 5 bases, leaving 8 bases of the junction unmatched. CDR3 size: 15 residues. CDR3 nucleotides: TGTGCCAGCAGCGCGGGGGGTACAGGGCCCGGGGAGCTGTTTTTT. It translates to CASSAGGTGPGELFF.

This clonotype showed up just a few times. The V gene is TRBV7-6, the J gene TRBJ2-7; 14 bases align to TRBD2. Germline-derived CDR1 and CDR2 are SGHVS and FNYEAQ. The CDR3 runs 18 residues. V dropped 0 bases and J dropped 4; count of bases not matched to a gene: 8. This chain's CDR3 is CASSLAGTSGSNRYEQYF. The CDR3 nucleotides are TGTGCCAGCAGCTTAGCCGGGACTAGCGGGAGTAATCGGTACGAGCAGTACTTC.

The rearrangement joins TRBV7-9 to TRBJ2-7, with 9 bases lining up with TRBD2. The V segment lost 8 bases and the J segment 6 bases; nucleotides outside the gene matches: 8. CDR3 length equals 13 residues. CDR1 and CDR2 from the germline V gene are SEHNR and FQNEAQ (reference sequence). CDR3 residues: CASGRSGRPEQYF. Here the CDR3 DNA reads TGTGCCAGCGGCCGTAGCGGGAGACCCGAGCAGTACTTC.

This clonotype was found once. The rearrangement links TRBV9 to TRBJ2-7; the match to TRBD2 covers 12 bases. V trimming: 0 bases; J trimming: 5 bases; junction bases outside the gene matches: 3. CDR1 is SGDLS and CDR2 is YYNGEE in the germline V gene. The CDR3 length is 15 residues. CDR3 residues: CASSVGLAGVHEQYF. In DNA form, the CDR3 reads TGTGCCAGCAGCGTAGGACTAGCGGGAGTCCACGAGCAGTACTTC.

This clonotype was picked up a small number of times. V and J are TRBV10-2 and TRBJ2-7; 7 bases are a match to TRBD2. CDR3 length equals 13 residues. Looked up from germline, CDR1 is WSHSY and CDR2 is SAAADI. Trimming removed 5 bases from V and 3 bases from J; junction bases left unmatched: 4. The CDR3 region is CASSSKRDYEQYF. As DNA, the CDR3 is TGCGCCAGCAGTAGTAAGCGGGACTACGAGCAGTACTTC.

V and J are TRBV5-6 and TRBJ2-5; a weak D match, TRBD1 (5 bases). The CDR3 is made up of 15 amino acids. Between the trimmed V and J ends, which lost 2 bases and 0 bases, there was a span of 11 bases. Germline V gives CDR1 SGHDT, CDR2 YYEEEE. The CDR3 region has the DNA TGTGCCAGCAGCTTCACAGGCCGAAACCAAGAGACCCAGTACTTC. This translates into CASSFTGRNQETQYF.